A single sample gave rise to the 7 T cell receptor beta chains below, sequenced in a study of CD8 T cells in ankylosing spondylitis. From the 5' RACE reads, TCRdb called clonotypes with MiXCR, one entry per CDR3 protein. The sample yields more than 300,000 distinct CDR3 sequences, 9.5% to 13% seen once. The sample comprised blood, either unsorted or a sorted T cell fraction (not recorded which). The origin of the receptors is a female donor with ankylosing spondylitis or in good health (not recorded which).

This clonotype was seen ten or more times. The chain employs TRBV15 and TRBJ2-7; the D gene is possibly TRBD2 (6 bases). V was trimmed by 4 bases and J by 3 bases, leaving 19 bases between them. The CDR3 consists of 16 residues. Per the germline V gene, CDR1 is LNHNV and CDR2 is YYDKDF (reference sequence). This CDR3 reads CATSNSMTRPYYEQYF. DNA for the CDR3: TGTGCCACCAGCAACTCGATGACTAGACCTTACTACGAGCAGTACTTC.

As DNA, the CDR3 is TGTGCCAGCAGTCGGCTGCCTCCGTACAATGAGCAGTTCTTC. It translates to CASSRLPPYNEQFF. The V and J genes are TRBV28 and TRBJ2-1; D not certain. The CDR3 is made up of 14 amino acids. Germline CDR1 is MDHEN and CDR2 is SYDVKM. Trimming removed 5 bases from V and 4 bases from J, with 12 bases in between.

This clonotype was detected ten times or more. The chain employs TRBV5-1 and TRBJ2-1; 10 bases agree with TRBD1. CDR1 SGHRS and CDR2 YFSETQ come from the germline V gene. The CDR3 contains 15 residues. V shed 3 bases, J shed 8 bases, and the junction held 8 bases outside the gene matches. The CDR3 nucleotides are TGCGCCAGCAGCTCAAGACAGGGGGCTAGTTATGAGCAGTTCTTC. This sequence encodes CASSSRQGASYEQFF.

At least ten counts were recorded for this clonotype. The chain uses TRBV29-1 and TRBJ2-7; weak D call: TRBD2 (5 bases). The CDR3 has 14 amino acids. The V end was cut by 5 bases, the J end by 6 bases, with 20 bases between. The V gene's germline CDR1 is SQVTM and CDR2 ANQGSEA. The DNA for the CDR3 is TGCAGCGTTTCCGTTCTGGGGAAACGGGGCGAGCAGTACTTC. Its protein is CSVSVLGKRGEQYF.

This sequence joins TRBV20-1 and TRBJ2-1; 13 bases line up with TRBD2. The trim removed 0 bases at V and 6 bases at J, leaving 5 bases unmatched. The CDR3 spans 16 residues. Germline lookup yields CDR1 DFQATT and CDR2 SNEGSKA (reference sequence). Written as DNA, the CDR3 is TGCAGTGCTAGAGATCCCCGGACTAGCGGGAGCAATGAGCAGTTCTTC. Amino acid sequence: CSARDPRTSGSNEQFF.

This clonotype has at least ten counts. The chain uses TRBV20-1 and TRBJ1-4; D gene ambiguous. The germline CDR1 and CDR2 sequences are DFQATT and SNEGSKA (reference sequence). Trimming left V 2 bases short and J 7 bases short, with 17 bases between. The CDR3 is 15 amino acids. The CDR3 loop reads CSARRPGLGTEKLFF. CDR3 DNA: TGCAGTGCTAGACGCCCGGGCCTAGGAACTGAAAAACTGTTTTTT.

This clonotype has at least ten counts. The chain recombines TRBV4-3 with TRBJ2-5; D gene uncertain. Trimming took 0 bases from V and 5 from J, leaving 7 bases between them. The germline gives CDR1 LGHNA, CDR2 YSLEER. The length of the CDR3 is 13 residues. Here the CDR3 reads CASSQEGWETQYF. CDR3 DNA: TGCGCCAGCAGCCAAGAAGGGTGGGAGACCCAGTACTTC.